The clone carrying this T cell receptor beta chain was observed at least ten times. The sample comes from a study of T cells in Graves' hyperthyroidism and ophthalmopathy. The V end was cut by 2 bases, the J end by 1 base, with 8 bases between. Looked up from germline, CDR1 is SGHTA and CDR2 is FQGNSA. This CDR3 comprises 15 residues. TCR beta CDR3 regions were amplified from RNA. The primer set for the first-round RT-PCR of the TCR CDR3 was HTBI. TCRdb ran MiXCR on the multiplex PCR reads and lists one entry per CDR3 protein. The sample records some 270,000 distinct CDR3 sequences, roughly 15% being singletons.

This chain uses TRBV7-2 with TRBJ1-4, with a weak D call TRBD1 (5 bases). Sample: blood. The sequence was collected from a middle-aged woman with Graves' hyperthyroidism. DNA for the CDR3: TGTGCCAGCAGCTTACAGGGTGGAACTAATGAAAAACTGTTTTTT. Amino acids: CASSLQGGTNEKLFF. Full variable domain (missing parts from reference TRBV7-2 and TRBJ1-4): GAGVSQSPSNKVTEKGKDVELRCDPISGHTALYWYRQSLGQGLEFLIYFQGNSAPDKSGLPSDRFSAERTGGSVSTLTIQRTQQEDSAVYLCASSLQGGTNEKLFFGSGTQLSVL.